The 22 T cell receptor beta chains below were found in one sample sequenced in a study of PD-1 blockade in classical Hodgkin lymphoma. Data came from immunoSEQ multiplex PCR; TCRdb stores just in-frame clones and leaves some out. The table shows about 22,000 clones, with approximately 65% occurring only once. Time point noted: cycle 4 day 1 (C4D1), after more than 5 weeks of nivolumab. Brentuximab vedotin exposure varied, and every patient relapsed after autologous stem cell transplantation. Thawed PBMCs yielded CD4+ T cells through magnetic negative selection. Sequencing was performed on CD4+ T cells from blood, taken before the fourth cycle of nivolumab. The receptors were sampled from a human donor with classical Hodgkin lymphoma.

The chain's CDR3 is CASSLVGTGFLETQYF. CDR3 sequence (DNA): TGTGCCAGCAGCTTAGTCGGGACAGGGTTTTTAGAGACCCAGTACTTC. This chain links TRBV7-2 with TRBJ2-5, with 9 nucleotides matching TRBD1. After removal of 1 base from V and 4 bases from J, the junction contained 7 bases not matched to a gene. The germline CDR1 and CDR2 sequences are SGHTA and FQGNSA. The CDR3 is 16 amino acids.

This clone has only a few counts. This chain links TRBV4-3 with TRBJ1-1; no clear D gene. Germline values: CDR1 LGHNA, CDR2 YSLEER. CDR3 length: 14 residues. V was clipped by 4 bases and J by 3 bases, with 12 bases between them. CDR3 region: CASSPFRPYTEAFF. The DNA for the CDR3 is TGCGCCAGCAGCCCTTTCAGGCCATACACTGAAGCTTTCTTT.

V gene TRBV27 combines with J gene TRBJ2-2, with TRBD2 matching over 8 bases. The CDR3 loop spans 15 amino acids. CDR1 is MNHEY and CDR2 is SMNVEV in the germline V gene (reference sequence). Losses at the gene ends were 4 bases for V and 6 bases for J; bases not matched to a gene: 7. In DNA, the CDR3 is TGTGCCAGCAGTTCCTGGACGGGAGGGGCCGGGGAGCTGTTTTTT. Protein: CASSSWTGGAGELFF.

The genes are TRBV6-5 and TRBJ1-2, with no clear D. The CDR3 has 11 residues. V dropped 5 bases and J dropped 11 bases, with 12 bases sitting between them. Per germline, CDR1 MNHEY and CDR2 SVGAGI. The CDR3 loop reads CASSRGMDYTF. DNA of the CDR3: TGTGCCAGCAGTCGGGGTATGGATTACACCTTC.

The V and J genes are TRBV5-1 and TRBJ2-2; perhaps D is TRBD1 or TRBD2 (5 bases each). CDR3 size: 15 residues. Looked up from germline, CDR1 is SGHRS and CDR2 is YFSETQ. V was clipped by 4 bases and J by 2 bases, with 12 bases between them. This chain's CDR3 is CASSLGRINTGELFF. CDR3 in DNA: TGCGCCAGCAGCCTGGGACGGATTAACACCGGGGAGCTGTTTTTT. The complete variable domain, with remaining parts taken from reference TRBV5-1 and TRBJ2-2, reads KAGVTQTPRYLIKTRGQQVTLSCSPISGHRSVSWYQQTPGQGLQFLFEYFSETQRNKGNFPGRFSGRQFSNSRSEMNVSTLELGDSALYLCASSLGRINTGELFFGEGSRLTVL.

This chain connects TRBV10-3 to TRBJ2-5; D perhaps matches TRBD2 (5 bases). Germline V gene lookup returns CDR1 ENHRY and CDR2 SYGVKD. The CDR3 contains 16 residues. V shed 0 bases and J shed 7 bases, with 18 bases lying between them. The CDR3 coding sequence is TGTGCCATCAGTGAGTCGATTAGAAACACACGGGGGACCCAGTACTTC. This gives the protein CAISESIRNTRGTQYF.

The V and J genes are TRBV4-2 and TRBJ1-1, with D unclear. Trimming took 0 bases from V and 4 from J, leaving 15 bases between them. Germline V gene lookup returns CDR1 LGHNA and CDR2 YNFKEQ. The CDR3 is 16 residues long. CDR3 nucleotide sequence: TGTGCCAGCAGCCAAGATGCTAGGTGGTCTGGCACTGAAGCTTTCTTT. This translates into CASSQDARWSGTEAFF.

In the case of this clone: Other DNA sequences from this sample encode an identical CDR3 as well. The chain has TRBV2 and TRBJ1-5; 8 positions agree with TRBD1. Germline loops: CDR1 SNHLY, CDR2 FYNNEI. The CDR3 totals 14 residues. Unmatched junction bases numbered 6, after V lost 6 bases and J lost 5 bases. For the CDR3, the DNA is TGTGCCAGCAGGGACAGGGCCTCACATCAGCCCCAGCATTTT. Its protein product is CASRDRASHQPQHF. The whole variable domain, remainder taken from reference TRBV2 and TRBJ1-5, is EPEVTQTPSHQVTQMGQEVILRCVPISNHLYFYWYRQILGQKVEFLVSFYNNEISEKSEIFDDQFSVERPDGSNFTLKIRSTKLEDSAMYFCASRDRASHQPQHFGDGTRLSIL.

The CDR3, as DNA: TGTGCCAGCAGTTACCGCGGGGGGGACTACACCGGGGAGCTGTTTTTT. Residues: CASSYRGGDYTGELFF. The chain employs TRBV6-5 and TRBJ2-2, with 9 nucleotides matching TRBD2. This CDR3 contains 16 residues. Germline V gene lookup returns CDR1 MNHEY and CDR2 SVGAGI. The V segment lost 2 bases and the J segment 3 bases; nucleotides outside the gene matches: 4.

The V call is TRBV7-2, the J call TRBJ2-5; TRBD2 matches 9 bases. Germline-derived CDR1 and CDR2 are SGHTA and FQGNSA. With V trimmed by 1 base and J by 5 bases, 8 bases remained unmatched. The length of the CDR3 is 16 residues. CDR3 residues: CASSLDGAGGGETQYF. The CDR3 DNA follows: TGTGCCAGCAGCTTAGATGGAGCGGGGGGTGGGGAGACCCAGTACTTC.

The chain has TRBV29-1 and TRBJ1-1; 8 positions agree with TRBD1. Losses at the gene ends were 3 bases for V and 7 bases for J; bases not matched to a gene: 7. The CDR3 has 13 amino acids. Looked up from germline, CDR1 is SQVTM and CDR2 is ANQGSEA. CDR3 nucleotides: TGCAGCGTTGACTCTCCAGGGGGCAATGAAGCTTTCTTT. It yields the protein CSVDSPGGNEAFF.

The chain combines TRBV5-5 with TRBJ2-5; D is perhaps TRBD1 (6 bases). The V and J ends lost 0 bases and 4 bases respectively, with 10 bases between them. The CDR3 extends over 14 amino acids. Germline V CDR1 and CDR2: SGHKS, YYEKEE (reference sequence). In DNA form, the CDR3 reads TGTGCCAGCAGCTTGGGTCCAGGGGCAGAGACCCAGTACTTC. Translated: CASSLGPGAETQYF.

Only a few counts were recorded for this clone. The gene calls are TRBV5-4 and TRBJ2-5, with 7 bases aligning to TRBD1. V lost 9 bases, J lost 3 bases, and 2 bases stayed unmatched. The germline V gene encodes CDR1 SGHNT and CDR2 YYREEE (reference sequence). CDR3 length: 11 residues. The CDR3 here is CATGTEETQYF. Here the CDR3 DNA reads TGTGCCACGGGGACAGAAGAGACCCAGTACTTC.

This sequence joins TRBV11-2 and TRBJ2-7; possible D gene TRBD2, 6 bases. The ends were cut back, 4 bases at V and 3 bases at J, with 19 bases in the middle. Germline CDR1 reads SGHAT; CDR2 reads FQNNGV. This CDR3 comprises 16 residues. This chain's CDR3 is CASSSTGGQGNYEQYF. CDR3 bases: TGTGCCAGCAGCTCCACTGGAGGGCAGGGCAACTACGAGCAGTACTTC.

The chain carries TRBV10-3 and TRBJ2-3; D remains unclear. CDR1 and CDR2 (germline): ENHRY, SYGVKD. The CDR3 contains 15 residues. V gave up 4 bases and J gave up 2 bases, with 13 bases separating them. The CDR3 coding sequence is TGTGCCATCAGTGCTGAGATCCGAGCCACAGATACGCAGTATTTT. Amino acids: CAISAEIRATDTQYF.

This clone was detected only a few times. The chain carries TRBV2 and TRBJ2-7, with D perhaps matching TRBD2 (5 bases). The CDR3 is 14 amino acids. V was pared by 6 bases and J by 2 bases, with 14 bases between. The germline gives CDR1 SNHLY, CDR2 FYNNEI. The CDR3: CASRDGLPPYEQYF. The CDR3 nucleotides read TGTGCCAGCAGGGACGGACTGCCACCCTACGAGCAGTACTTC.

The rearrangement uses TRBV29-1 and TRBJ2-1; 11 bases match TRBD2. J lost 5 bases, V lost 6 bases, and 9 bases had no gene match. Germline CDR1 and CDR2: SQVTM and ANQGSEA. This CDR3 has 15 amino acids. In DNA form, the CDR3 reads TGCAGCGTGCCACCGGGACTAGCGGCGAACAATGAGCAGTTCTTC. This translates into CSVPPGLAANNEQFF.

The chain recombines TRBV15 with TRBJ2-3, with no clear D. The CDR3 is made up of 12 amino acids. Trimming took 6 bases from V and 4 from J, leaving 8 bases between them. CDR1 is LNHNV, CDR2 YYDKDF, per germline (reference sequence). CDR3 amino acids: CATRMRADTQYF. In DNA form, the CDR3 reads TGTGCCACCAGAATGCGAGCAGATACGCAGTATTTT.

The V and J genes are TRBV28 and TRBJ2-3, with D possibly being TRBD2 (5 bases). There are 13 residues in the CDR3. CDR1 MDHEN and CDR2 SYDVKM come from the germline V gene. V was cut by 6 bases and J by 10 bases, with 17 bases left in between. The chain's CDR3 is CASRQGGGVSQYF. DNA for the CDR3: TGTGCCAGCAGGCAAGGAGGTGGTGTCTCGCAGTATTTT.

J is TRBJ1-1 and V is TRBV19; TRBD1 agrees at 8 bases. Germline CDR1 is LNHDA and CDR2 is SQIVND (reference sequence). The CDR3 is 16 amino acids. V was pared by 4 bases and J by 5 bases, with 12 bases of the junction left unmatched. In DNA, the CDR3 is TGTGCCAGTAGTACAACACCCCGGACAGGGTATACTGAAGCTTTCTTT. This gives the protein CASSTTPRTGYTEAFF.

The CDR3 is CASREGRANSPLHF. Written as DNA, the CDR3 is TGTGCCAGCAGGGAGGGACGGGCGAATTCACCCCTCCACTTT. V gene TRBV6-5 combines with J gene TRBJ1-6; possible D gene TRBD1, 5 bases. The V gene lost 6 bases and the J gene lost 7 bases, with 13 bases spanning the gap. The CDR3 length is 14 residues. CDR1 and CDR2 (germline): MNHEY, SVGAGI.

In its sample, this clone was seen once. V is TRBV20-1 and J is TRBJ2-5; D unclear. V lost 4 bases and J lost 5, with 8 bases in between. This CDR3 is 11 amino acids long. Per the germline V gene, CDR1 is DFQATT and CDR2 is SNEGSKA (reference sequence). The CDR3, as DNA: TGCAGTGCTATCCGGATGGAGACCCAGTACTTC. It is translated as CSAIRMETQYF.